These 21 T cell receptor beta chains were all obtained from the same sample, sequenced in a study of blood T cell repertoires in COVID-19. Measured with immunoSEQ multiplex PCR; TCRdb has only the in-frame clones, and not every one. The data hold some 70,000 clones, with roughly 89% observed a single time. The source material was peripheral blood. The receptor set was obtained from a man between 45 and 60 years old with acute or convalescent COVID-19.

The chain carries TRBV18 and TRBJ1-2; a weak D match, TRBD1 (5 bases). V dropped 1 base and J dropped 1 base, with 10 bases sitting between them. The length of the CDR3 is 15 residues. Germline V gene data show CDR1 as KGHSH and CDR2 as LQKENI. The CDR3 protein is CASSPRTDSNYGYTF. CDR3 DNA sequence: TGTGCCAGCTCACCACGAACAGACAGTAACTATGGCTACACCTTC. The variable domain in full, completed from reference TRBV18 and TRBJ1-2, reads NAGVMQNPRHLVRRRGQEARLRCSPMKGHSHVYWYRQLPEEGLKFMVYLQKENIIDESGMPKERFSAEFPKEGPSILRIQQVVRGDSAAYFCASSPRTDSNYGYTFGSGTRLTVV.

This clone was recorded once. Because the CDR3's place on the DNA is in doubt, the DNA is left out and the CDR3 is given as listed by TCRdb. The chain joins TRBV7-2 to TRBJ2-7; the D call in the table, TRBD1, was not verified against the DNA. The CDR3 has 13 amino acids, counting both end residues. Germline lookup yields CDR1 SGHTA and CDR2 FQGNSA. CDR3 region: CASSLVGQGAPHF.

This rearrangement joins TRBV19 to TRBJ2-7, with D perhaps matching TRBD1 (5 bases). Germline assignment: CDR1 LNHDA and CDR2 SQIVND (reference sequence). This CDR3 spans 14 amino acids. The V and J ends lost 3 bases and 3 bases respectively, with 12 bases between them. This CDR3 reads CASSITGEHYEQYF. CDR3 sequence (DNA): TGTGCCAGTAGTATTACAGGCGAGCACTACGAGCAGTACTTC.

The rearrangement uses TRBV7-9 and TRBJ2-1; TRBD2 matches 11 bases. The CDR3 extends over 17 amino acids. J gave up 3 bases and V 1 base, and 5 bases lay outside the gene matches. Germline V lookup: CDR1 SEHNR, CDR2 FQNEAQ (reference sequence). CDR3 nucleotides: TGTGCCAGCAGCTTAGGGGAGACTAGCGGGAACTACAATGAGCAGTTCTTC. This sequence encodes CASSLGETSGNYNEQFF. The full variable domain, completed using reference TRBV7-9 and TRBJ2-1, is DTGVSQNPRHKITKRGQNVTFRCDPISEHNRLYWYRQTLGQGPEFLTYFQNEAQLEKSRLLSDRFSAERPKGSFSTLEIQRTEQGDSAMYLCASSLGETSGNYNEQFFGPGTRLTVL.

V gene TRBV10-2 combines with J gene TRBJ2-1, with 10 bases identical to TRBD2. This CDR3 has 15 amino acids. Germline CDR1 WSHSY, CDR2 SAAADI. After removal of 7 bases from V and 5 bases from J, the junction contained 8 bases not matched to a gene. Here the CDR3 reads CASTLPSGSHNEQFF. DNA for the CDR3: TGCGCCAGCACCCTGCCTAGCGGGAGCCACAATGAGCAGTTCTTC.

The CDR3 reads CASSMGQPPYNEQFF. For the CDR3, the DNA is TGTGCCAGTAGTATGGGACAGCCGCCCTACAATGAGCAGTTCTTC. The V and J genes are TRBV19 and TRBJ2-1, with TRBD1 identical over 7 bases. CDR3 length equals 15 residues. J was trimmed by 2 bases and V by 3 bases; bases with no gene match: 4. CDR1 and CDR2 (germline): LNHDA, SQIVND (reference sequence).

V is TRBV19 and J is TRBJ2-3; 7 positions agree with TRBD2. Germline V lookup: CDR1 LNHDA, CDR2 SQIVND (reference sequence). This CDR3 spans 16 amino acids. The V and J ends lost 8 bases and 0 bases, in that order; junction bases with no gene match: 11. CDR3 nucleotide sequence: TGTGCCAGTGCCCCGGGGAGCGGGGCTAGCACAGATACGCAGTATTTT. Its translation is CASAPGSGASTDTQYF.

The CDR3 DNA reads TGTGCCAGCAGTTTAGCGGGAGGACTATCCTACGAGCAGTACTTC. This codes for CASSLAGGLSYEQYF. This sequence joins TRBV6-5 and TRBJ2-7; TRBD2 matches 10 bases. Germline values: CDR1 MNHEY, CDR2 SVGAGI. V lost 4 bases, J lost 1 base, and 4 bases stayed unmatched. CDR3 length: 15 amino acids.

The genes are TRBV4-1 and TRBJ2-7, with TRBD2 matching over 7 bases. With V trimmed by 0 bases and J by 7 bases, 6 bases remained unmatched. The CDR3 has 14 residues. The germline CDR1 and CDR2 sequences are MGHRA and YSYEKL. CDR3 nucleotides: TGCGCCAGCAGCCAAGATCGGACTAGGGGTGAGCAGTACTTC. This gives the protein CASSQDRTRGEQYF.

This rearrangement joins TRBV7-2 to TRBJ2-7, with D maybe TRBD1 (6 bases). Trimming took 2 bases from V and 2 from J, leaving 10 bases between them. Germline lookup yields CDR1 SGHTA and CDR2 FQGNSA. This CDR3 region has 14 residues. The CDR3 DNA reads as TGTGCCAGCAGCTTATGGTGGGGGCCCTACGAGCAGTACTTC. Protein product: CASSLWWGPYEQYF.

The chain joins TRBV9 to TRBJ2-2; the match to TRBD2 covers 10 bases. The germline gives CDR1 SGDLS, CDR2 YYNGEE. CDR3 length: 17 residues. J lost 4 bases, V lost 0 bases, and 6 bases had no gene match. The CDR3 DNA is TGTGCCAGCAGCGTAGCCCTAGCGGGAGCGGCCACCGGGGAGCTGTTTTTT. Protein: CASSVALAGAATGELFF. The full variable domain, its missing parts supplied by reference TRBV9 and TRBJ2-2, is DSGVTQTPKHLITATGQRVTLRCSPRSGDLSVYWYQQSLDQGLQFLIQYYNGEERAKGNILERFSAQQFPDLHSELNLSSLELGDSALYFCASSVALAGAATGELFFGEGSRLTVL.

The chain couples TRBV4-3 to TRBJ1-2; 9 bases are shared with TRBD1. The CDR3 has 16 residues. Germline CDR1 LGHNA, CDR2 YSLEER. V lost 0 bases to trimming and J lost 8 bases; unmatched junction nucleotides: 10. The CDR3 spells CASSQEYWDRAMGYTF. The DNA for the CDR3 is TGCGCCAGCAGCCAAGAATATTGGGACAGGGCGATGGGCTACACCTTC.

This chain uses TRBV5-1 with TRBJ2-1, with 9 bases aligning to TRBD2. The CDR3 covers 15 residues. The junction had 5 bases not matched to a gene; V was cut back by 2 bases and J by 5 bases. Looked up from germline, CDR1 is SGHRS and CDR2 is YFSETQ. The CDR3 loop is CASSFSGSSDNEQFF. CDR3 coding DNA: TGCGCCAGCAGCTTTAGCGGGAGTTCCGACAATGAGCAGTTCTTC.

The chain uses TRBV7-9 and TRBJ2-7, with 8 bases matching TRBD1. Trimming cost V 5 bases and J 6 bases; bases outside gene matches: 12. Germline lookup yields CDR1 SEHNR and CDR2 FQNEAQ (reference sequence). The CDR3 has 15 amino acids. DNA for the CDR3: TGTGCCAGCAGCGGTAATGACAGGGGAGTAGGCGAGCAGTACTTC. Residues: CASSGNDRGVGEQYF.

This sequence joins TRBV10-3 and TRBJ1-6; possibly TRBD1 for D (5 bases). The CDR3 has 16 amino acids. Trimming pared 4 bases from V and 0 bases from J, leaving 10 bases between. The germline V gene has CDR1 ENHRY and CDR2 SYGVKD. CDR3 sequence reads: CAISGGSSSYNSPLHF. The CDR3 DNA reads TGTGCCATCAGTGGGGGCAGCAGCTCCTATAATTCACCCCTCCACTTT.

This chain joins TRBV24-1 and TRBJ1-5; the D gene is possibly TRBD1 (6 bases). This CDR3 is built from 15 residues. Germline V CDR1 and CDR2: KGHDR, SFDVKD. Deletions cut 3 bases from V and 3 bases from J, with 11 bases between. The CDR3 loop is CATSDHQGINQPQHF. For the CDR3, the DNA is TGTGCCACCAGTGATCATCAGGGGATCAATCAGCCCCAGCATTTT.

This rearrangement joins TRBV5-1 to TRBJ1-2; 7 positions agree with TRBD1. This CDR3 is 13 amino acids long. CDR1 is SGHRS, CDR2 YFSETQ, per germline. The V gene end was trimmed by 3 bases and the J gene end by 5 bases; junction bases not matched to a gene: 4. CDR3: CASSSGTAYGYTF. The CDR3 DNA sequence: TGCGCCAGCAGCTCCGGGACAGCGTATGGCTACACCTTC.

The chain is built from TRBV6-5 and TRBJ1-6; D call uncertain. Trimming removed 5 bases at V and 8 bases at J, with 7 bases between. The CDR3 loop spans 12 amino acids. Germline V lookup: CDR1 MNHEY, CDR2 SVGAGI. The CDR3 is CASSIIDSPLHF. The CDR3 DNA sequence: TGTGCCAGCAGTATTATAGATTCACCCCTCCACTTT.

V is TRBV19 and J is TRBJ2-7; D may be TRBD1 (6 bases). The germline CDR1 and CDR2 sequences are LNHDA and SQIVND (reference sequence). The CDR3 runs 15 residues. V shed 1 base and J shed 0 bases, with 10 bases lying between them. CDR3 DNA sequence: TGTGCCAGTAGTATAGTGGTGGGACACTCCTACGAGCAGTACTTC. This gives the protein CASSIVVGHSYEQYF.

This sequence joins TRBV7-9 and TRBJ2-7; no firm D call. Germline-derived CDR1 and CDR2 are SEHNR and FQNEAQ (reference sequence). The CDR3 loop spans 11 amino acids. The ends were cut back, 5 bases at V and 3 bases at J, with 5 bases in the middle. CDR3 protein: CASSPGYEQYF. The DNA of the CDR3 is TGTGCCAGCAGCCCAGGCTACGAGCAGTACTTC.

The rearrangement joins TRBV27 to TRBJ2-7; 7 nucleotides match TRBD1. This CDR3 comprises 13 residues. Germline V gene lookup returns CDR1 MNHEY and CDR2 SMNVEV (reference sequence). After removal of 3 bases from V and 6 bases from J, the junction contained 5 bases not matched to a gene. CDR3 region: CASSFGQEVEQYF. CDR3 nucleotide sequence: TGTGCCAGCAGTTTCGGACAGGAGGTCGAGCAGTACTTC.